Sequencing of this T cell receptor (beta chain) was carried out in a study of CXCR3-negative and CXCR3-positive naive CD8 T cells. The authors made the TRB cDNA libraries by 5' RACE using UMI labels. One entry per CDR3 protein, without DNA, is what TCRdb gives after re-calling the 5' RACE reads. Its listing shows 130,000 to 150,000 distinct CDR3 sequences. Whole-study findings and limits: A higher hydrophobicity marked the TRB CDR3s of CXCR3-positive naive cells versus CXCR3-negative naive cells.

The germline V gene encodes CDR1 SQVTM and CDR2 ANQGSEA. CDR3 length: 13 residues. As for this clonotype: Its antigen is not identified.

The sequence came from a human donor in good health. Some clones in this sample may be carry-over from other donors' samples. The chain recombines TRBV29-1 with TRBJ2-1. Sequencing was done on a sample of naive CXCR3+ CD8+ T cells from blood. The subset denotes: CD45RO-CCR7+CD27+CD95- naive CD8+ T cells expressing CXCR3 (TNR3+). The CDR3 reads CSSKGGAYNEQFF.